The 25 T cell receptor beta chains presented below share a single source sample, sequenced in a study of vaccination effects on CD4 cells after COVID-19. Antigens for these TCRs are unknown. Ahead of sequencing, the ViraFEST assay grew antigen-specific CD4+ T cells using viral peptide pools. Having been cultured for roughly 11 days, the cells underwent CD4+ T cell isolation. TCRdb's table, derived via immunoSEQ multiplex PCR, lists solely in-frame clones and lacks some. This repertoire shows tens of thousands of clones, 74% found once; its top ten account for more than 1.5%. The source material was CD4+ T cells from PBMCs cultured with HCoV-229E spike peptides, sampled before COVID-19 vaccination. The origin of the receptors is a human donor who received a COVID-19 vaccine.

The chain is built from TRBV6-2 or TRBV6-3 and TRBJ1-5; D remains unclear. V gave up 2 bases and J gave up 3 bases, with 8 bases separating them. Germline lookup yields CDR1 MNHEY and CDR2 SVGEGT. CDR3 length: 14 amino acids. CDR3 region: CASSYGQPNQPQHF. The DNA of the CDR3 is TGTGCCAGCAGTTACGGGCAGCCCAATCAGCCCCAGCATTTT.

V is TRBV5-1 and J is TRBJ2-1; 15 bases are shared with TRBD2. V lost 4 bases and J lost 2; bases outside the gene matches: 4. The CDR3 runs 17 residues. CDR1 and CDR2 (germline): SGHRS, YFSETQ. DNA of the CDR3: TGCGCCAGCAGCATACGGACTAGCGGGGGGGCCTACAATGAGCAGTTCTTC. Translating gives CASSIRTSGGAYNEQFF. Together with reference TRBV5-1 and TRBJ2-1, the CDR3 gives the full variable domain: KAGVTQTPRYLIKTRGQQVTLSCSPISGHRSVSWYQQTPGQGLQFLFEYFSETQRNKGNFPGRFSGRQFSNSRSEMNVSTLELGDSALYLCASSIRTSGGAYNEQFFGPGTRLTVL.

The gene calls are TRBV30 and TRBJ1-6; D ambiguous. The CDR3 has 14 residues. The germline V gene encodes CDR1 GTSNPN and CDR2 SVGIG (reference sequence). The V gene lost 0 bases and the J gene lost 9 bases, with 12 bases spanning the gap. This CDR3 reads CAWSVEGLSSPLHF. The CDR3 DNA is TGTGCCTGGAGTGTGGAGGGTCTTTCTTCACCCCTCCACTTT.

The chain links TRBV4-3 to TRBJ1-1; D is undetermined. The CDR3 runs to 14 residues. Trimming shortened V by 4 bases and J by 1 base, and 10 bases separated the two germline ends. CDR1 is LGHNA, CDR2 YSLEER, per germline. CDR3 region: CASSRVAQNTEAFF. CDR3 DNA: TGCGCCAGCAGCCGGGTAGCCCAGAACACTGAAGCTTTCTTT.

The chain couples TRBV3-1 (or the pseudogene TRBV3-2) to TRBJ2-3, with 12 bases fitting TRBD2. This CDR3 contains 15 residues. The V and J ends lost 4 bases and 3 bases, in that order; junction bases with no gene match: 2. Per germline, CDR1 LGHDT and CDR2 YNNKEL (reference sequence). CDR3 nucleotides: TGTGCCAGCAGCCCCACTAGCGGGGGGACAGATACGCAGTATTTT. Protein product: CASSPTSGGTDTQYF.

The table lists this clone with a count of one. V usage is TRBV30 and J usage is TRBJ1-5; D gene unclear. The germline V gene encodes CDR1 GTSNPN and CDR2 SVGIG (reference sequence). The V gene lost 2 bases and the J gene lost 4 bases, with 9 bases spanning the gap. This CDR3 spans 13 amino acids. CDR3 sequence: CAWSWAPNQPQHF. The CDR3 coding sequence is TGTGCCTGGAGTTGGGCCCCTAATCAGCCCCAGCATTTT.

With regard to this clone: The junction departs from the called germline gene at one end, perhaps through a read error. The V gene is TRBV24-1, the J gene TRBJ2-3; 9 nucleotides match TRBD2. Germline CDR1 KGHDR, CDR2 SFDVKD. The CDR3 is 15 amino acids. The DNA for the CDR3 is TGTGCCACCAGTGATCCCGGGACTAGCAGAGATACGCAGTATTTT. It encodes CATSDPGTSRDTQYF.

This chain uses TRBV13 with TRBJ2-1; 12 bases match TRBD2. The CDR3 is made up of 15 amino acids. V lost 5 bases to trimming and J lost 4 bases; unmatched junction nucleotides: 3. Germline V gene sequence: CDR1 PRHDT, CDR2 FYEKMQ (reference sequence). The DNA for the CDR3 is TGTGCCAGCAGCCCCGGGACTAGCGGGTACAATGAGCAGTTCTTC. It is translated as CASSPGTSGYNEQFF.

This chain uses TRBV21-1 with TRBJ1-2; the D segment call TRBD1 is taken from the table without a DNA check. TRBV21-1 is a pseudogene segment. This CDR3 contains 15 residues. The CDR3, as DNA: TGTGCCAGCAGCAAAGCGGGTCAGGATAACTATGGCTACACCTTC. It is translated as CASSKAGQDNYGYTF.

The sample holds a few counts of this clone. The chain couples TRBV2 to TRBJ2-2, with D tentatively TRBD1 (6 bases). Per germline, CDR1 SNHLY and CDR2 FYNNEI. Trimming cost V 5 bases and J 0 bases, with 7 bases left between them. This CDR3 comprises 14 residues. In nucleotides, the CDR3 is TGTGCCAGCAGTCGACAGGCGAACACCGGGGAGCTGTTTTTT. Translated, it gives CASSRQANTGELFF. Full variable domain (missing parts from reference TRBV2 and TRBJ2-2): EPEVTQTPSHQVTQMGQEVILRCVPISNHLYFYWYRQILGQKVEFLVSFYNNEISEKSEIFDDQFSVERPDGSNFTLKIRSTKLEDSAMYFCASSRQANTGELFFGEGSRLTVL.

The genes are TRBV6-5 and TRBJ1-3; D possibly corresponds to TRBD1 (5 bases). Per the germline V gene, CDR1 is MNHEY and CDR2 is SVGAGI. The CDR3 covers 14 residues. V was clipped by 6 bases and J by 0 bases, with 9 bases between them. CDR3 in DNA: TGTGCCAGCAGGAAGACAGCCTCTGGAAACACCATATATTTT. It yields the protein CASRKTASGNTIYF.

This chain uses TRBV11-1 with TRBJ1-1; D may be TRBD1 (5 bases). In germline, CDR1 is SGHAT, CDR2 FQDESV (reference sequence). The V end was cut by 5 bases, the J end by 4 bases, with 14 bases between. There are 14 residues in the CDR3. The CDR3 nucleotides read TGTGCCAGCAGCGTGATCCAGGGTAGCACTGAAGCTTTCTTT. Its translation: CASSVIQGSTEAFF.

This clone was seen only a few times. The genes are TRBV3-1 (or the pseudogene TRBV3-2) and TRBJ1-2, with D possibly TRBD1 on 5 matching bases. Germline lookup yields CDR1 LGHDT and CDR2 YNNKEL (reference sequence). CDR3 length: 14 residues. V shed 1 base and J shed 6 bases, with 12 bases lying between them. CDR3 coding DNA: TGTGCCAGCAGCCAAGGTGGGGCGTTCGATGGCTACACCTTC. It codes for CASSQGGAFDGYTF.

This clone showed up just once. V is TRBV4-3 and J is TRBJ2-4, with 8 positions matching TRBD1. CDR1 LGHNA and CDR2 YSLEER come from the germline V gene. The CDR3 sequence is 15 residues long. V trimming: 0 bases; J trimming: 8 bases; junction bases outside the gene matches: 6. CDR3 sequence: CASSQESLRGHIQYF. DNA of the CDR3: TGCGCCAGCAGCCAAGAATCACTCAGGGGGCACATTCAGTACTTC.

The V call is TRBV5-1, the J call TRBJ1-2; tentative D call: TRBD1 (5 bases). The CDR3 totals 14 residues. V was clipped by 3 bases and J by 8 bases, with 17 bases between them. Germline CDR1 SGHRS, CDR2 YFSETQ. The chain's CDR3 is CASSSEPGPRGYTF. CDR3 DNA: TGCGCCAGCAGCTCGGAGCCGGGACCGCGGGGCTACACCTTC.

This clone appeared a single time. The chain carries TRBV5-6 and TRBJ1-4, with 8 bases identical to TRBD1. V shed 2 bases, J shed 8 bases, and the junction held 5 bases outside the gene matches. The length of the CDR3 is 14 residues. CDR1 is SGHDT, CDR2 YYEEEE, per germline. CDR3 sequence (DNA): TGTGCCAGCAGCTTCGGACAGGGCAGGGAAAAACTGTTTTTT. Translated, it gives CASSFGQGREKLFF.

This clone was seen just once. This sequence joins TRBV12-5 and TRBJ2-2, with D uncertain. V was trimmed by 4 bases and J by 1 base, leaving 4 bases between them. CDR3 length: 13 residues. Germline loops: CDR1 LGHNT, CDR2 FRNRAP. Here the CDR3 reads CASGSGNTGELFF. The CDR3 DNA reads as TGTGCTAGTGGTTCGGGGAACACCGGGGAGCTGTTTTTT.

The chain combines TRBV30 with TRBJ1-3; D is undetermined. This CDR3 is 12 amino acids long. Trimming cost V 6 bases and J 1 base, with 7 bases left between them. CDR1 is GTSNPN, CDR2 SVGIG, per germline (reference sequence). The CDR3 sequence: CACRGSGNTIYF. CDR3 in DNA: TGTGCCTGTCGGGGTTCTGGAAACACCATATATTTT.

The CDR3 loop is CASSFTGTTGNTIYF. For the CDR3, the DNA is TGTGCCAGCAGCTTTACCGGGACAACTGGAAACACCATATATTTT. The chain has TRBV7-9 and TRBJ1-3, with D possibly being TRBD1 (6 bases). V lost 3 bases and J 2 bases, leaving 11 bases between the germline ends. CDR3 length: 15 residues. CDR1 and CDR2 from the germline V gene are SEHNR and FQNEAQ (reference sequence).

The chain links TRBV18 to TRBJ1-3; D is uncertain. The germline V gene has CDR1 KGHSH and CDR2 LQKENI. V was clipped by 6 bases and J by 2 bases, with 14 bases between them. CDR3 length: 15 residues. In DNA, the CDR3 is TGTGCCAGCTCCATAAATGCAGATACTGGAAACACCATATATTTT. Translated: CASSINADTGNTIYF.

The genes are TRBV5-1 and TRBJ2-2; TRBD1 matches at 7 bases. Germline V gene lookup returns CDR1 SGHRS and CDR2 YFSETQ. The CDR3 spans 14 residues. V trimming: 4 bases; J trimming: 3 bases; junction bases outside the gene matches: 3. The CDR3 protein is CASSRDSYTGELFF. The CDR3, as DNA: TGCGCCAGCAGCCGGGACAGTTACACCGGGGAGCTGTTTTTT.

Points on this clone: The conserved closing phenylalanine or tryptophan is absent in this CDR3, likely reflecting a read error. The DNA is omitted, as the CDR3 cannot be located on it reliably, and the CDR3 follows TCRdb's listing. This chain joins TRBV5-6 and TRBJ1-2; TRBD1 is the table's D call and was not checked against the DNA. The CDR3 totals 11 residues, both ends included. CDR1 SGHDT and CDR2 YYEEEE come from the germline V gene. CDR3 region: CASSGLRGRGL.

The V and J genes are TRBV5-1 and TRBJ2-3; 7 nucleotides align to TRBD2. V lost 3 bases and J lost 3; bases outside the gene matches: 7. The CDR3 totals 15 residues. Germline V gives CDR1 SGHRS, CDR2 YFSETQ. The CDR3 sequence: CASSSMTSSTDTQYF. The CDR3 DNA follows: TGCGCCAGCAGCTCGATGACTAGCAGTACAGATACGCAGTATTTT.

This rearrangement joins TRBV28 to TRBJ1-5; 7 nucleotides match TRBD1. CDR3 length: 15 residues. The J segment lost 7 bases and the V segment lost 6 bases, leaving 12 bases of the junction unmatched. In germline, CDR1 is MDHEN, CDR2 SYDVKM. The CDR3 nucleotides are TGTGCCAGCAGCCGCCCGGGGGCAGGGGGGCAGCCCCAGCATTTT. Translating it yields CASSRPGAGGQPQHF.

This clone has a handful of counts. The chain couples TRBV19 to TRBJ2-7; tentative D call: TRBD2 (6 bases). The CDR3 sequence is 14 residues long. Germline loops: CDR1 LNHDA, CDR2 SQIVND (reference sequence). Deletions cut 1 base from V and 1 base from J, with 8 bases between. This CDR3 reads CASSIAAGSYEQYV. The CDR3 nucleotides are TGTGCCAGTAGTATAGCCGCGGGATCCTACGAGCAGTACGTC.